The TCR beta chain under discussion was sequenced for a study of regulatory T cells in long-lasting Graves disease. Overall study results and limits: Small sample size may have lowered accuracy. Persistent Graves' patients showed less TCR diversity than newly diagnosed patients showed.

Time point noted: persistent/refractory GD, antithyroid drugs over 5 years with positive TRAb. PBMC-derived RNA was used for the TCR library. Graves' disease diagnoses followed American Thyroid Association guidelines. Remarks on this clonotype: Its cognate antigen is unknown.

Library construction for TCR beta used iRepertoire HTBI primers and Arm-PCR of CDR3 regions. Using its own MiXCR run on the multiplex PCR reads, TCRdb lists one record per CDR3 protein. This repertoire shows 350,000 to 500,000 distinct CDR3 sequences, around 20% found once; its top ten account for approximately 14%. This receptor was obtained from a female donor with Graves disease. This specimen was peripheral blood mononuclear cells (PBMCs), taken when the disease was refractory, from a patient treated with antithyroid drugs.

In DNA, the CDR3 is TGTGCCAGCTCCCTCGGGGGAGGGAGGCGCGATCAGCCCCAGCATTTT. The encoded protein is CASSLGGGRRDQPQHF. This chain connects TRBV3-1 to TRBJ1-5; TRBD1 might be the D (5 bases). V lost 8 bases to trimming and J lost 5 bases, with 22 bases between them. The CDR3 loop spans 16 amino acids. Germline CDR1 LGHDT, CDR2 YNNKEL (reference sequence). Supplemented by reference TRBV3-1 and TRBJ1-5, the full variable domain reads DTAVSQTPKYLVTQMGNDKSIKCEQNLGHDTMYWYKQDSKKFLKIMFSYNNKELIINETVPNRFSPKSPDKAHLNLHINSLELGDSAVYFCASSLGGGRRDQPQHFGDGTRLSIL.